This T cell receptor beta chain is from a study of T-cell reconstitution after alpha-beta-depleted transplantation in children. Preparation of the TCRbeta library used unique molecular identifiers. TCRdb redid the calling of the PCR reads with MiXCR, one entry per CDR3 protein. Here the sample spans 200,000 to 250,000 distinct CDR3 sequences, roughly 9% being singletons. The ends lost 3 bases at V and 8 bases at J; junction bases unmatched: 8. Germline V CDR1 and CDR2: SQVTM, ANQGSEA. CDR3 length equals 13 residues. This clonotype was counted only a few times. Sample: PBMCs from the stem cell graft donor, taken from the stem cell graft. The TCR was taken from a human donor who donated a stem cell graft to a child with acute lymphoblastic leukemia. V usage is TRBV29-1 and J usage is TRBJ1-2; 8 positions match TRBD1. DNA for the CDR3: TGCAGCGTTGATAAGGACAGGGCGCGCGGCTACACCTTC. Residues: CSVDKDRARGYTF.